This T cell receptor (beta chain) is from a study of blood T cell repertoires in COVID-19. Using immunoSEQ multiplex PCR, the repertoire was profiled, and TCRdb retains in-frame clones only, with some absent. This sample yields 250,000 to 300,000 clones, of which approximately 90% are seen a single time; about 4.6% belongs to the top ten. Germline V gene lookup returns CDR1 MNHNS and CDR2 SASEGT. The germline V and J ends were trimmed by 2 bases and 4 bases, with 6 bases remaining between them. CDR3 size: 13 residues. The chain carries TRBV6-1 and TRBJ1-3; no definite D call. The specimen sequenced was peripheral blood. The TCR was taken from a man aged 40-49 years with acute or convalescent COVID-19. Here the CDR3 DNA reads TGTGCCAGCAGTGAAACCCTAGGAAACACCATATATTTT. The encoded protein is CASSETLGNTIYF.